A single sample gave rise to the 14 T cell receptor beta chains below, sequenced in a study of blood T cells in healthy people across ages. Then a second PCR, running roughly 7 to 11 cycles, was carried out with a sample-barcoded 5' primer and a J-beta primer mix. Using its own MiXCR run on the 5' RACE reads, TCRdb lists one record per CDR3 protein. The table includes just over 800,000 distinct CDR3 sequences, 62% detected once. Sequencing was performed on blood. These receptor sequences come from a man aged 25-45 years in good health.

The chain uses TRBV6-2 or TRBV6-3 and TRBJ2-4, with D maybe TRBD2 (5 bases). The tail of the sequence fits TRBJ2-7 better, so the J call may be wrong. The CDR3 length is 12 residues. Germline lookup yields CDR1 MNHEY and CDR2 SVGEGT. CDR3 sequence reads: CASSYSAGEQYF. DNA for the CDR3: TGTGCCAGCAGTTACTCCGCGGGCGAGCAGTACTTC.

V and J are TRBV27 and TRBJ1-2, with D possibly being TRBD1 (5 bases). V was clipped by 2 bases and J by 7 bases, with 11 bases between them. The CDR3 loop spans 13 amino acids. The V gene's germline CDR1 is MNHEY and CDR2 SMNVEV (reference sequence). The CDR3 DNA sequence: TGTGCCAGCAGTTTAGGAGGGGCCAGTGGCTACACCTTC. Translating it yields CASSLGGASGYTF.

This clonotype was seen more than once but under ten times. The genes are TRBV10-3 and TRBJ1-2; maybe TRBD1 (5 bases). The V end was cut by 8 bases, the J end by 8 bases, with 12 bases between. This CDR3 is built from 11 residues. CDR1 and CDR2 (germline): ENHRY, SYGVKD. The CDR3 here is CAIAGSGGYTF. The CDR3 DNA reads TGTGCCATCGCAGGGTCCGGCGGCTACACCTTC.

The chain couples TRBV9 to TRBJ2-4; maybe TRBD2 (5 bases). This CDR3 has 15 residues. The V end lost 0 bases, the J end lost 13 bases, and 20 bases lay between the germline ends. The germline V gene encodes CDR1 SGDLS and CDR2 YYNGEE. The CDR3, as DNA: TGTGCCAGCAGCGTAGGGGCGGGCCTCCCCCGAGAGCAGTACTTC. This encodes CASSVGAGLPREQYF. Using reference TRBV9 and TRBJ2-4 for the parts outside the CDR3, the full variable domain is DSGVTQTPKHLITATGQRVTLRCSPRSGDLSVYWYQQSLDQGLQFLIQYYNGEERAKGNILERFSAQQFPDLHSELNLSSLELGDSALYFCASSVGAGLPREQYFGAGTRLSVL.

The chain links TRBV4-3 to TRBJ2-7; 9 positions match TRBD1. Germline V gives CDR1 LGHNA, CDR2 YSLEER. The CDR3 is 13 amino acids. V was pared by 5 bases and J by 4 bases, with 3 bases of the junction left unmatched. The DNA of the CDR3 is TGCGCCAGCAGCGGGACAGGGAGGTACGAGCAGTACTTC. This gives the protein CASSGTGRYEQYF.

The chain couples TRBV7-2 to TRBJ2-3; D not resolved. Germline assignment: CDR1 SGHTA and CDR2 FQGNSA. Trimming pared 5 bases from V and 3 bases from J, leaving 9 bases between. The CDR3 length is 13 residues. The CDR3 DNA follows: TGTGCCAGCAGCCGCGACCAGACAGATACGCAGTATTTT. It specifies CASSRDQTDTQYF.

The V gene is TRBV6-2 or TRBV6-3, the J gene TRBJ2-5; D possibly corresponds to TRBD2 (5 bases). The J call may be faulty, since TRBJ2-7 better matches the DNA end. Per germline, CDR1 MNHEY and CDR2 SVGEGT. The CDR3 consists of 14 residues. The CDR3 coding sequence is TGTGCCAGCAGTATCGGGATTTACCTGTACGAGCAGTACTTC. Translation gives CASSIGIYLYEQYF.

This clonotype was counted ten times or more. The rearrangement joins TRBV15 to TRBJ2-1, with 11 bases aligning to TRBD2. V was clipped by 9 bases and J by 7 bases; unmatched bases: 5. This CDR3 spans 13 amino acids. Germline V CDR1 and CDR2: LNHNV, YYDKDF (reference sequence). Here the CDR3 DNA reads TGTGCCACGCGACTAGCGGGGAAAAATGAGCAGTTCTTC. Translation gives CATRLAGKNEQFF.

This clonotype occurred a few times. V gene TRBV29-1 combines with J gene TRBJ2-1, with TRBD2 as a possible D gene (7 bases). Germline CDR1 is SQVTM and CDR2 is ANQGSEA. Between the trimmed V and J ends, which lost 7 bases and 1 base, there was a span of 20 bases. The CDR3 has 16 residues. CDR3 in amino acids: CSETPLAGASYNEQFF. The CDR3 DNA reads TGCAGCGAAACTCCTCTGGCGGGGGCTTCCTACAATGAGCAGTTCTTC.

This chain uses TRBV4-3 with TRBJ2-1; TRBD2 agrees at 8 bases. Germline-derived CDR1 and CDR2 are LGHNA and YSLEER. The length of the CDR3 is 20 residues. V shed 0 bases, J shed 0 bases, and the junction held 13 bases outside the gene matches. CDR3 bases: TGCGCCAGCAGCCAAGAAGCCCCAGCGGGGGCCTCCTACTCCTACAATGAGCAGTTCTTC. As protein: CASSQEAPAGASYSYNEQFF.

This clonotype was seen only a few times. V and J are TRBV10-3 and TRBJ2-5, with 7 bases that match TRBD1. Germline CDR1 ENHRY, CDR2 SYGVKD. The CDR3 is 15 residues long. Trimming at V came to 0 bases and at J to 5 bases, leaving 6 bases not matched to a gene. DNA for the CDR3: TGTGCCATCAGTGAGTCAGGGACAGATAAGGAGACCCAGTACTTC. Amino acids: CAISESGTDKETQYF.

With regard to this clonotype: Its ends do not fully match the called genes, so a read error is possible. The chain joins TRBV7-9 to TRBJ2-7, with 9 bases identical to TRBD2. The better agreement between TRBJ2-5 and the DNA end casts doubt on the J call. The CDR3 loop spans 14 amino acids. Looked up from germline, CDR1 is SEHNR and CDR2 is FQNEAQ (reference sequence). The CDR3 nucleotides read TGTACCAGCACCTTCGGGACTAGCAAGGAGACCCAGTACTTC. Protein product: CTSTFGTSKETQYF.

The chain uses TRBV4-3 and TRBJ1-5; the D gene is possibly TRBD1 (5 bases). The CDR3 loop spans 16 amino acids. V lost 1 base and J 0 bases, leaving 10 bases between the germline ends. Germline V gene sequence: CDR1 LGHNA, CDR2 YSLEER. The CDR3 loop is CASSQGAGYSNQPQHF. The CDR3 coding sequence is TGCGCCAGCAGCCAAGGTGCAGGGTATAGCAATCAGCCCCAGCATTTT.

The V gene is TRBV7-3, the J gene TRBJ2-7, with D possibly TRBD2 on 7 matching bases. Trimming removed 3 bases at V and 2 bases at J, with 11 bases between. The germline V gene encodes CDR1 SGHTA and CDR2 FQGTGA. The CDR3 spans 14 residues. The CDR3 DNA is TGTGCCAGCAGCTTTGAGGGGGGGACCTACGAGCAGTACTTC. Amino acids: CASSFEGGTYEQYF.